Below, 8 T cell receptor beta chains from the same sample are listed, as sequenced in a study of blood T cells in healthy people across ages. Combining a sample-barcoded 5' primer with a J-beta primer mix, a second PCR ran for roughly 7 to 12 cycles. From the 5' RACE reads, TCRdb called clonotypes with MiXCR, one entry per CDR3 protein. The repertoire holds about 570,000 distinct CDR3 sequences, with roughly 29% as singletons. Sequenced sample: blood. The receptors shown here come from a woman in her seventies in good health.

This clonotype was detected ten times or more. The V gene is TRBV7-2, the J gene TRBJ2-5; D may be TRBD1 or TRBD2 (6 bases each). Germline-derived CDR1 and CDR2 are SGHTA and FQGNSA. Between the trimmed V and J ends, which lost 5 bases and 2 bases, there was a span of 12 bases. CDR3 size: 14 residues. This CDR3 is CASSRGGTQETQYF. Here the CDR3 DNA reads TGTGCCAGCAGCCGAGGCGGGACACAAGAGACCCAGTACTTC.

For this clonotype: Its ends do not fully match the called genes, so a read error is possible. The chain combines TRBV7-9 with TRBJ1-4; 9 nucleotides agree with TRBD1. This CDR3 is 14 amino acids long. Germline loops: CDR1 SEHNR, CDR2 FQNEAQ (reference sequence). CDR3 DNA: TGTACCAGCAGCTTACAGGGGGCAGATGAAAAACTGTTTTTT. Translation gives CTSSLQGADEKLFF.

This rearrangement joins TRBV7-2 to TRBJ2-5, with TRBD2 matching over 13 bases. The J call may be wrong; the DNA end is better matched by TRBJ2-1. The length of the CDR3 is 15 residues. Germline-derived CDR1 and CDR2 are SGHTA and FQGNSA. CDR3 DNA: TGTGCCAGCAGCTCCACTAGCGGGGGGGCCCTTGAGCAGTTCTTC. This codes for CASSSTSGGALEQFF.

With regard to this clonotype: A much more abundant neighbour one base away suggests this may be a read error. This rearrangement joins TRBV4-3 to TRBJ2-7, with 7 nucleotides matching TRBD2. The CDR3 is 14 residues long. Germline V gives CDR1 LGHNA, CDR2 YSLEER. The CDR3 reads CASSQEGGLGERYF. CDR3 sequence (DNA): TGCGCCAGCAGCCAAGAGGGAGGGCTCGGAGAGCGGTACTTC.

A few counts support this clonotype. This sequence joins TRBV10-3 and TRBJ2-6; D is uncertain. The V end lost 2 bases, the J end lost 0 bases, and 11 bases lay between the germline ends. This CDR3 is built from 17 residues. CDR1 is ENHRY, CDR2 SYGVKD, per germline. This CDR3 reads CAISEKGSSSGANVLTF. DNA of the CDR3: TGTGCCATCAGTGAGAAAGGCAGCAGCTCTGGGGCCAACGTCCTGACTTTC.

The gene calls are TRBV7-2 and TRBJ1-1; weak D call: TRBD1 (6 bases). This CDR3 is 16 amino acids long. The V gene's germline CDR1 is SGHTA and CDR2 FQGNSA. V was pared by 2 bases and J by 4 bases, with 17 bases between. CDR3 nucleotides: TGTGCCAGCAGCTTATGGGTTATGATAGGGGGCACTGAAGCTTTCTTT. Translated: CASSLWVMIGGTEAFF.

This clonotype was recorded only once. The chain has TRBV12-3 or TRBV12-4 and TRBJ1-2; TRBD1 matches 8 bases. The CDR3 is 13 amino acids. The trim removed 6 bases at V and 8 bases at J, leaving 8 bases unmatched. CDR3 sequence: CASRAGGAGGYTF. For the CDR3, the DNA is TGTGCCAGCAGGGCAGGGGGCGCCGGGGGCTACACCTTC.

The chain combines TRBV12-3 or TRBV12-4 with TRBJ1-4; D unresolved. This CDR3 region has 14 residues. Trimming stripped 3 bases from V and 10 bases from J, with 15 bases between. The CDR3 loop reads CASSFYGLGVKLFF. The CDR3 DNA reads TGTGCCAGCAGTTTTTACGGACTCGGTGTAAAACTGTTTTTT.